This record looks at one TCR beta chain sequence and its context. These data come from a study of blood T cell repertoires in COVID-19. Whole-study context: COVID-19 samples, acute and convalescent, were from the United States, Italy and Spain.

The J segment lost 3 bases and the V segment lost 4 bases, leaving 12 bases of the junction unmatched. Per the germline V gene, CDR1 is SGHRS and CDR2 is YFSETQ. This CDR3 has 16 residues. Per the study methods: Reference gene primer amplification gave nucleated cell count estimates. Sequenced by immunoSEQ multiplex PCR; TCRdb stores in-frame clones only, minus some. That table supplies the V and J calls and clone size; D and trimming were determined from the DNA. This table has about 220,000 clones, about 88% appearing once. This clonotype was obtained from a man between 35 and 55 years old with active or convalescent COVID-19. The V gene is TRBV5-1, the J gene TRBJ2-7; 8 bases match TRBD1. The material sequenced was peripheral blood. The CDR3 loop is CASSDRDRLPLYEQYF. In DNA, the CDR3 is TGCGCCAGCAGCGACCGGGACAGGCTCCCTCTCTACGAGCAGTACTTC.